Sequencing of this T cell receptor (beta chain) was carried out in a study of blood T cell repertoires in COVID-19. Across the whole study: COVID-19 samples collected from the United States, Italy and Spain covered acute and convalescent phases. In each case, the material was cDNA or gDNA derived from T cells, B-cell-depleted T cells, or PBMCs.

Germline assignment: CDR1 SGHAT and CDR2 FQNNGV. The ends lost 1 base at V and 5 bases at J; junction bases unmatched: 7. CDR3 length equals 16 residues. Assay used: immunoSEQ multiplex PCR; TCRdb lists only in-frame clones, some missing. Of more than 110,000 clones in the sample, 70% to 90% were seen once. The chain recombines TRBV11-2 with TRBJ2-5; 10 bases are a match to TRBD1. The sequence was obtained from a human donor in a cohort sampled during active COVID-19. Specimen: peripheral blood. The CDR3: CASSLGRQGARETQYF. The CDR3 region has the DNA TGTGCCAGCAGCTTAGGGAGACAGGGGGCGCGGGAGACCCAGTACTTC.